This T cell receptor beta chain was identified in a study of vaccination and CD4 T cells after COVID-19. Study background: Stimulation of cells relied on overlapping spike peptides derived from SARS-CoV-2, HCoV-NL63, HCoV-OC43 and HCoV-229E.

Remarks on this clonotype: Its antigen is unidentified.

The assay that was used to sequence DNA from cultured CD4+ T cells was the Oncomine TCR Beta short-read assay. TCRdb independently ran MiXCR on the PCR reads; one entry per CDR3 protein. This repertoire shows under 15,000 distinct CDR3 sequences, more than 40% found once; its top ten account for 15%. Treatment described: approximately nine-day PBMC culture with coronavirus spike peptide pools or control peptides (ViraFEST assay). The sample comprised CD4+ T cells from blood, cultured in vitro. This sequence was found in a human donor who had recovered from COVID-19.

The CDR3 region has the DNA TGTGCCAGCAGTGACCAGGGGGCTGGCTACAATGAGCAGTTCTTC. Its protein product is CASSDQGAGYNEQFF. The chain employs TRBV6-1 and TRBJ2-1; 8 bases are a match to TRBD1. Germline loops: CDR1 MNHNS, CDR2 SASEGT. The CDR3 has 15 residues. V lost 3 bases, J lost 3 bases, and 4 bases stayed unmatched.